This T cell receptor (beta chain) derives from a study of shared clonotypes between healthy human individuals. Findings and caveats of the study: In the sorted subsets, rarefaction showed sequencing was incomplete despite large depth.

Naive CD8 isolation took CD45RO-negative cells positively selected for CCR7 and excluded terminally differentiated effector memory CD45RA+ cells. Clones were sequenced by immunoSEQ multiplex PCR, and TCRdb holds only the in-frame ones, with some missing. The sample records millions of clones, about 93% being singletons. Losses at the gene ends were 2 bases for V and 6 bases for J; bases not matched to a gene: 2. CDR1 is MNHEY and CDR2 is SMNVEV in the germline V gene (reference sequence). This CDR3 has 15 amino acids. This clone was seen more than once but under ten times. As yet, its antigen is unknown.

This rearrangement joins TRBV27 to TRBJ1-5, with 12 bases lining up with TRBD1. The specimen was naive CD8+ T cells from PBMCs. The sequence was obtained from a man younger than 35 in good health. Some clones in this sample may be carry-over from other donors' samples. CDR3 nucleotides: TGTGCCAGCAGTTTAGGGACAGGGGGCACTCAGCCCCAGCATTTT. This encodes CASSLGTGGTQPQHF.